These 19 T cell receptor beta chains share one sample of origin, sequenced in a study of T cells in Graves' hyperthyroidism and ophthalmopathy (dated by TCRdb to between 2018 and 2021). Libraries were made using multiplex PCR. The listed sequencing device is Illumina HiSeq 2000. TCR beta CDR3 regions were amplified from RNA transcripts. A first-round RT-PCR of the TCR CDR3 used the HTBI primer set with the Qiagen OneStep RT-PCR kit. In-frame beta chains were kept once TCRdb had trimmed the public reads at Q25 with fastp and called clones with MiXCR. Rows with a matching CDR3 protein are joined into one entry that keeps the most common DNA and genes. Present in this sample are 550,000 to 600,000 distinct CDR3 sequences, 14% of which were seen just once. 7.1% of the sample is taken by the ten largest. Sequencing input: blood. Receptors were obtained from a woman under 30 with Graves' ophthalmopathy.

V gene TRBV18 combines with J gene TRBJ1-1; D not certain. The CDR3 covers 17 residues. Deletions cut 2 bases from V and 0 bases from J, with 16 bases between. The germline V gene has CDR1 KGHSH and CDR2 LQKENI. This CDR3 is CASSPGNRGRLNTEAFF. CDR3 bases: TGTGCCAGCTCACCAGGAAACCGAGGACGGCTGAACACTGAAGCTTTCTTT.

This clonotype occurred a few times. The rearrangement links TRBV6-1 to TRBJ2-3; D perhaps matches TRBD2 (6 bases). This CDR3 has 14 residues. From germline, CDR1 is MNHNS and CDR2 SASEGT. Between the trimmed V and J ends, which lost 6 bases and 5 bases, there was a span of 15 bases. Here the CDR3 reads CASSPGVGLDTQYF. CDR3 sequence (DNA): TGTGCCAGCAGCCCGGGGGTGGGGTTAGATACGCAGTATTTT.

This clonotype was detected ten times or more. This chain uses TRBV12-5 with TRBJ2-3; D remains ambiguous. There are 13 residues in the CDR3. Germline lookup yields CDR1 LGHNT and CDR2 FRNRAP. V lost 6 bases to trimming and J lost 5 bases, with 12 bases between them. The CDR3 DNA is TGTGCTAGTGGCCCAGGCCATGGAGATACGCAGTATTTT. Amino acids: CASGPGHGDTQYF.

This clonotype was recorded at least ten times. This rearrangement joins TRBV6-4 to TRBJ1-1, with 8 bases matching TRBD1. The CDR3 length is 14 residues. The germline V gene encodes CDR1 MRHNA and CDR2 SNTAGT. V was clipped by 5 bases and J by 7 bases; unmatched bases: 9. Here the CDR3 DNA reads TGTGCCAGCAGTCCCGGGACAGGATTCGGTGAAGCTTTCTTT. Encoded protein: CASSPGTGFGEAFF.

This clonotype was counted at least ten times. The rearrangement uses TRBV7-9 and TRBJ2-1; D call uncertain. Trimming stripped 6 bases from V and 9 bases from J, with 12 bases between. From germline, CDR1 is SEHNR and CDR2 FQNEAQ (reference sequence). CDR3 length equals 12 residues. The CDR3 coding sequence is TGTGCCAGCAGGCTGGGAATCGGTGAGCAGTTCTTC. Residues: CASRLGIGEQFF.

This clonotype was recorded many times. The chain uses TRBV9 and TRBJ2-2; 7 bases match TRBD1. The ends lost 0 bases at V and 3 bases at J; junction bases unmatched: 2. Germline CDR1 is SGDLS and CDR2 is YYNGEE. The CDR3 has 15 residues. CDR3 loop: CASSVGDRDTGELFF. The CDR3, as DNA: TGTGCCAGCAGCGTAGGAGACAGGGACACCGGGGAGCTGTTTTTT.

Many counts were recorded for this clonotype. The V call is TRBV7-2, the J call TRBJ1-1; TRBD1 agrees at 7 bases. The ends lost 5 bases at V and 4 bases at J; junction bases unmatched: 13. Germline CDR1 SGHTA, CDR2 FQGNSA. The CDR3 is 16 amino acids. The CDR3 loop reads CASSLRTGAGGTEAFF. The CDR3 DNA reads as TGTGCCAGCAGCCTTAGGACAGGTGCTGGTGGCACTGAAGCTTTCTTT. Complete variable domain (other parts from reference TRBV7-2 and TRBJ1-1): GAGVSQSPSNKVTEKGKDVELRCDPISGHTALYWYRQSLGQGLEFLIYFQGNSAPDKSGLPSDRFSAERTGGSVSTLTIQRTQQEDSAVYLCASSLRTGAGGTEAFFGQGTRLTVV.

This clonotype was observed many times. The rearrangement joins TRBV7-3 to TRBJ2-1; D not resolved. The CDR3 runs 17 residues. The germline CDR1 and CDR2 sequences are SGHTA and FQGTGA. V shed 2 bases and J shed 8 bases, with 22 bases lying between them. The CDR3 nucleotides read TGTGCCAGCAGCTTACTACCTCTCCGTCGCGGCCGCCATGAGCAGTTCTTC. Its protein product is CASSLLPLRRGRHEQFF.

In its sample, this clonotype was seen a few times. The chain combines TRBV29-1 with TRBJ1-1; D may be TRBD1 (6 bases). V lost 4 bases and J 5 bases, leaving 17 bases between the germline ends. The CDR3 has 14 residues. CDR1 is SQVTM, CDR2 ANQGSEA, per germline. CDR3 nucleotides: TGCAGCGTTGCGGTGGGGGGGCTTAAGACTGAAGCTTTCTTT. Its translation is CSVAVGGLKTEAFF.

At least ten counts were recorded for this clonotype. The gene calls are TRBV19 and TRBJ2-1; TRBD2 matches 7 bases. Trimming took 5 bases from V and 3 from J; bases not matched to a gene: 13. Germline loops: CDR1 LNHDA, CDR2 SQIVND (reference sequence). The CDR3 covers 17 residues. The CDR3 DNA reads TGTGCCAGTAGTGAGGATTTTGCGGGAGTCAGCTACAATGAGCAGTTCTTC. As protein: CASSEDFAGVSYNEQFF.

This clonotype has at least ten counts. J is TRBJ2-2 and V is TRBV7-8; TRBD2 matches 7 bases. Per germline, CDR1 SGHVS and CDR2 FQNEAQ. There are 17 residues in the CDR3. V was pared by 5 bases and J by 4 bases, with 13 bases of the junction left unmatched. This CDR3 reads CASSHDWLAAFTGELFF. As DNA, the CDR3 is TGTGCCAGCAGCCACGACTGGCTAGCGGCGTTCACCGGGGAGCTGTTTTTT.

This clonotype was picked up many times. This CDR3 is CASSLTASYEQYF. As DNA, the CDR3 is TGTGCCAGCAGCTTAACTGCCTCCTACGAGCAGTACTTC. This rearrangement joins TRBV7-3 to TRBJ2-7; no firm D call. Per germline, CDR1 SGHTA and CDR2 FQGTGA. The CDR3 has 13 amino acids. V shed 0 bases and J shed 0 bases, with 3 bases lying between them.

In its sample, this clonotype was seen a few times. The chain carries TRBV19 and TRBJ1-5; tentatively, D is TRBD1 (5 bases). Germline V gene data show CDR1 as LNHDA and CDR2 as SQIVND (reference sequence). There are 16 residues in the CDR3. The V and J ends lost 3 bases and 1 base respectively, with 13 bases between them. In DNA, the CDR3 is TGTGCCAGTAGTATTAGAGGGGTTCTAAGCAATCAGCCCCAGCATTTT. It specifies CASSIRGVLSNQPQHF.

This clonotype was recorded at least ten times. This chain connects TRBV4-1 to TRBJ2-1; 11 positions match TRBD2. Germline lookup yields CDR1 MGHRA and CDR2 YSYEKL. V dropped 4 bases and J dropped 4; count of bases not matched to a gene: 6. The CDR3 totals 16 residues. In DNA form, the CDR3 reads TGCGCCAGCAGCCGGGCCTCTAGCGGGAGGTACAATGAGCAGTTCTTC. Translated, it gives CASSRASSGRYNEQFF.

This clonotype has ten or more counts. The chain is built from TRBV30 and TRBJ2-3; 8 bases fit TRBD1. Trimming cost V 2 bases and J 2 bases; bases outside gene matches: 12. Germline V gene sequence: CDR1 GTSNPN, CDR2 SVGIG (reference sequence). The CDR3 covers 17 residues. CDR3 protein: CAWSSSRGDRYTDTQYF. CDR3 DNA sequence: TGTGCCTGGAGTTCCTCTAGGGGGGACAGGTACACAGATACGCAGTATTTT.

This clonotype showed up just a few times. This chain uses TRBV28 with TRBJ1-3; possible D gene TRBD1, 5 bases. The CDR3 extends over 13 amino acids. Germline V gives CDR1 MDHEN, CDR2 SYDVKM. The V end was cut by 11 bases, the J end by 0 bases, with 11 bases between. CDR3 protein: CAGGDGSGNTIYF. The CDR3 DNA follows: TGTGCCGGGGGGGACGGCTCTGGAAACACCATATATTTT.

This clonotype has ten or more counts. V gene TRBV6-1 combines with J gene TRBJ2-3; D gene uncertain. V was clipped by 2 bases and J by 5 bases, with 17 bases between them. The CDR3 contains 16 residues. Germline V gene sequence: CDR1 MNHNS, CDR2 SASEGT. The CDR3 bases are TGTGCCAGCAGTGAACGATATGGCAGAATTGGAGATACGCAGTATTTT. Protein product: CASSERYGRIGDTQYF.

This clonotype was counted at least ten times. In DNA, the CDR3 is TGTGCCAGCAGTTTATTTAAGACCCAGTACTTC. As protein: CASSLFKTQYF. The V and J genes are TRBV28 and TRBJ2-5; D is ambiguous. From germline, CDR1 is MDHEN and CDR2 SYDVKM. The CDR3 has 11 residues. Trimming shortened V by 1 base and J by 6 bases, and 3 bases separated the two germline ends.

In the case of this clonotype: A much larger clonotype is one base distant, so this may be a read error. The rearrangement links TRBV5-1 to TRBJ2-7; D uncertain. In germline, CDR1 is SGHRS, CDR2 YFSETQ. CDR3 length: 14 amino acids. The CDR3 here is CASSLVSENYEQCF. The CDR3 DNA follows: TGCGCCAGCAGCTTGGTTTCGGAGAACTACGAGCAGTGCTTC.